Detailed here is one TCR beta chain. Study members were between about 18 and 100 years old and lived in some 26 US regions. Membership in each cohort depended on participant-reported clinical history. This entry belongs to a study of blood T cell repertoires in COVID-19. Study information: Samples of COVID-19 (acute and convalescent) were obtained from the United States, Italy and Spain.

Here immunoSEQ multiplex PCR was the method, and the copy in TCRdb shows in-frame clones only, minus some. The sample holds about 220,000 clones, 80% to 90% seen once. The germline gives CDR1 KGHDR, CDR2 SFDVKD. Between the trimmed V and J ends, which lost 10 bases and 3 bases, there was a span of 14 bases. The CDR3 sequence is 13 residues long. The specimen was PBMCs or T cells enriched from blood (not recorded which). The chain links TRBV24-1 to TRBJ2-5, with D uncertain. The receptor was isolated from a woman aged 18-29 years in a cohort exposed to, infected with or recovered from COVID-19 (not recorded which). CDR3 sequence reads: CATQRQAEETQYF. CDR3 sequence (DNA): TGTGCCACTCAACGTCAGGCAGAAGAGACCCAGTACTTC.